This T cell receptor (beta chain) is from a study of blood T cell repertoires in COVID-19. Germline assignment: CDR1 KGHSH and CDR2 LQKENI. The CDR3 extends over 14 amino acids. After removal of 3 bases from V and 7 bases from J, the junction contained 3 bases not matched to a gene. Original processing notes: Counts of nucleated cells, estimated from reference gene primer amplification, were obtained. Profiled with immunoSEQ multiplex PCR; TCRdb holds only in-frame clones, not every one. Clonal size and the V and J genes are those of that table, whereas D and trimming came from the DNA. Of roughly 140,000 clones listed, about nine tenths are singletons.

V gene TRBV18 combines with J gene TRBJ2-1; the match to TRBD2 covers 10 bases. The clonotype comes from a man over 45 with active or convalescent COVID-19. Sequencing was carried out using peripheral blood. The CDR3 region has the DNA TGTGCCAGCTCACCGGGACTAGCGCGGAATGAGCAGTTCTTC. Translating it yields CASSPGLARNEQFF.